Below are 25 T cell receptor beta chains sequenced from a single sample in a study of blood T cells in healthy people across ages. Together with a sample-barcoded 5' primer, a J-beta primer mix was included in a second PCR lasting about 6 to 11 cycles. In TCRdb, the 5' RACE reads were re-called with MiXCR into one record per CDR3 protein. The sample carries about 800,000 distinct CDR3 sequences, 20% to 25% recorded once. This same sample was also taken into another study, of T cells of mothers and their children.

The sequenced sample consisted of blood. The receptors were sampled from a boy aged 10-17 years in good health.

This clonotype has only a few counts. V is TRBV12-3 or TRBV12-4 and J is TRBJ1-4; D gene unclear. This CDR3 is 13 amino acids long. The ends were cut back, 5 bases at V and 6 bases at J, with 10 bases in the middle. The CDR3 DNA sequence: TGTGCCAGCAGTCCGACGTACTATGAAAAACTGTTTTTT. Translated: CASSPTYYEKLFF.

The rearrangement uses TRBV20-1 and TRBJ2-3; D remains ambiguous. Germline V gene data show CDR1 as DFQATT and CDR2 as SNEGSKA (reference sequence). The CDR3 extends over 13 amino acids. With 2 bases removed from V and 5 bases from J, the gap between germline ends came to 11 bases. The CDR3 DNA reads TGCAGTGCTAGATACCCACGTGGAGATACGCAGTATTTT. Protein: CSARYPRGDTQYF.

The sample holds a few counts of this clonotype. CDR3 in amino acids: CASSPGQGYSDTQYF. The DNA for the CDR3 is TGTGCCAGCAGTCCGGGACAGGGGTATTCAGATACGCAGTATTTT. The chain uses TRBV12-3 or TRBV12-4 and TRBJ2-3, with 10 bases lining up with TRBD1. Trimming removed 5 bases from V and 4 bases from J; junction bases left unmatched: 6. The CDR3 has 15 amino acids.

The CDR3 sequence: CASSVGGRENTEAFF. The CDR3 DNA sequence: TGTGCCAGCAGCGTGGGTGGGAGGGAGAACACTGAAGCTTTCTTT. The chain links TRBV9 to TRBJ1-1; D gene ambiguous. CDR1 SGDLS and CDR2 YYNGEE come from the germline V gene. The CDR3 is made up of 15 amino acids. Trimming shortened V by 2 bases and J by 1 base, and 12 bases separated the two germline ends.

In this sample, this clonotype turned up a few times. The V and J genes are TRBV20-1 and TRBJ2-4, with 7 bases identical to TRBD1. The trim removed 8 bases at V and 0 bases at J, leaving 10 bases unmatched. Per germline, CDR1 DFQATT and CDR2 SNEGSKA (reference sequence). The CDR3 is 15 residues long. CDR3 amino acids: CSPTGQPLAKNIQYF. The DNA for the CDR3 is TGCAGTCCAACGGGACAGCCCCTAGCCAAAAACATTCAGTACTTC.

This chain links TRBV7-9 with TRBJ2-1; no reliable D call. Trimming removed 2 bases at V and 6 bases at J, with 14 bases between. Germline V gives CDR1 SEHNR, CDR2 FQNEAQ (reference sequence). The CDR3 contains 15 residues. CDR3 sequence: CASSLTSSPGNEQFF. The CDR3 DNA sequence: TGTGCCAGCAGCTTAACCTCGTCCCCGGGCAATGAGCAGTTCTTC.

In its sample, this clonotype was seen a few times. The chain has TRBV5-4 and TRBJ2-1, with D maybe TRBD2 (5 bases). Matching the DNA end better, TRBJ2-5 makes the J call doubtful. The germline gives CDR1 SGHNT, CDR2 YYREEE (reference sequence). The CDR3 runs 14 residues. Here the CDR3 reads CASSLDKRVEDQYF. CDR3 in DNA: TGTGCCAGCAGCTTGGATAAGAGGGTGGAGGACCAGTACTTC.

The sample holds many counts of this clonotype. The V gene is TRBV18, the J gene TRBJ1-4; weak D call: TRBD1 (6 bases). Trimming removed 2 bases from V and 5 bases from J, with 6 bases in between. Germline lookup yields CDR1 KGHSH and CDR2 LQKENI. The CDR3 runs to 13 residues. CDR3: CASSPGQNEKLFF. Here the CDR3 DNA reads TGTGCCAGCTCACCAGGACAGAATGAAAAACTGTTTTTT.

There are a few counts of this clonotype. The rearrangement links TRBV7-9 to TRBJ2-5; possibly TRBD1 for D (5 bases). The J call may be faulty, since TRBJ2-1 better matches the DNA end. CDR3 length: 13 amino acids. Germline CDR1 and CDR2: SEHNR and FQNEAQ (reference sequence). DNA for the CDR3: TGTGCCAGCAGCCCTGGGGCCGTGGATGAGCAGTTCTTC. It is translated as CASSPGAVDEQFF.

This clonotype has just a few counts. The CDR3 sequence: CAISNGGAPQETQYF. The CDR3 DNA sequence: TGTGCCATCTCTAACGGGGGGGCACCCCAAGAGACCCAGTACTTC. V and J are TRBV10-3 and TRBJ2-5; TRBD2 aligns across 8 bases. This CDR3 comprises 15 residues. V lost 8 bases, J lost 1 base, and 9 bases stayed unmatched. Per germline, CDR1 ENHRY and CDR2 SYGVKD.

In this sample, this clonotype turned up once. J is TRBJ2-1 and V is TRBV7-9; D is unclear. Germline V CDR1 and CDR2: SEHNR, FQNEAQ (reference sequence). V was trimmed by 5 bases and J by 7 bases, leaving 18 bases between them. The CDR3 extends over 15 amino acids. The CDR3 DNA reads TGTGCCAGCAGCGTGAACAATCCCAATCATAATGAGCAGTTCTTC. Protein sequence: CASSVNNPNHNEQFF. Supplemented by reference TRBV7-9 and TRBJ2-1, the full variable domain reads DTGVSQNPRHKITKRGQNVTFRCDPISEHNRLYWYRQTLGQGPEFLTYFQNEAQLEKSRLLSDRFSAERPKGSFSTLEIQRTEQGDSAMYLCASSVNNPNHNEQFFGPGTRLTVL.

This clonotype was counted a few times. This chain links TRBV29-1 with TRBJ1-3; TRBD1 aligns across 9 bases. The CDR3 has 13 residues. CDR1 SQVTM and CDR2 ANQGSEA come from the germline V gene. Trimming removed 7 bases from V and 4 bases from J; junction bases left unmatched: 5. The CDR3 bases are TGCAGCGCTGCCGGGACAGGGGGAAACACCATATATTTT. Protein sequence: CSAAGTGGNTIYF.

There are a few counts of this clonotype. This chain joins TRBV6-2 or TRBV6-3 and TRBJ2-7; D is perhaps TRBD1 (6 bases). The CDR3 runs to 15 residues. The V gene's germline CDR1 is MNHEY and CDR2 SVGEGT. Trimming left V 6 bases short and J 4 bases short, with 19 bases between. The CDR3, as DNA: TGTGCCAGCAGCCCCGCAGGGGCCCTAACTTACGAGCAGTACTTC. This translates into CASSPAGALTYEQYF.

J is TRBJ1-5 and V is TRBV6-2 or TRBV6-3, with D unclear. Germline CDR1 and CDR2: MNHEY and SVGEGT. V lost 4 bases and J lost 4, with 8 bases in between. The CDR3 has 13 amino acids. Written as DNA, the CDR3 is TGTGCCAGCAGTTCGCCGATGAATCAGCCCCAGCATTTT. It encodes CASSSPMNQPQHF.

This chain joins TRBV6-5 and TRBJ2-5; 8 bases are a match to TRBD2. The J call may not be correct, given that the DNA end is closer to TRBJ2-1. CDR3 size: 12 residues. Germline CDR1 MNHEY, CDR2 SVGAGI. The CDR3 loop is CASSTRGGQQFF. CDR3 DNA sequence: TGTGCCAGCAGTACCCGGGGGGGCCAGCAGTTCTTC.

This clonotype was counted between two and nine times. The chain uses TRBV3-1 and TRBJ2-4; D possibly corresponds to TRBD1 (6 bases). Germline V lookup: CDR1 LGHDT, CDR2 YNNKEL (reference sequence). V gave up 6 bases and J gave up 6 bases, with 21 bases separating them. CDR3 length equals 16 residues. This CDR3 is CASSGRGVFLGNIQYF. The CDR3 region has the DNA TGTGCCAGCAGTGGCAGGGGTGTTTTTTTGGGAAACATTCAGTACTTC.

A few counts support this clonotype. The rearrangement uses TRBV28 and TRBJ2-7, with TRBD2 as a possible D gene (6 bases). Trimming pared 3 bases from V and 6 bases from J, leaving 15 bases between. From germline, CDR1 is MDHEN and CDR2 SYDVKM. This CDR3 has 14 amino acids. This CDR3 reads CASSLGGNLLEQYF. The CDR3 region has the DNA TGTGCCAGCAGTTTGGGCGGGAACCTCCTCGAGCAGTACTTC.

The chain employs TRBV28 and TRBJ2-6; TRBD1 matches 9 bases. V was clipped by 10 bases and J by 3 bases; unmatched bases: 10. The germline CDR1 and CDR2 sequences are MDHEN and SYDVKM. This CDR3 is 16 amino acids long. This chain's CDR3 is CATQGDRVYGANVLTF. The DNA for the CDR3 is TGTGCCACCCAAGGGGACAGGGTGTATGGGGCCAACGTCCTGACTTTC.

The chain employs TRBV7-8 and TRBJ2-1, with D unresolved. V gave up 5 bases and J gave up 4 bases, with 12 bases separating them. The germline V gene encodes CDR1 SGHVS and CDR2 FQNEAQ. The CDR3 contains 14 residues. Here the CDR3 DNA reads TGTGCCAGCAGCCGTTTGGCTTCTTACAATGAGCAGTTCTTC. This encodes CASSRLASYNEQFF.

The CDR3 nucleotides read TGTGCCAGCACCACCGGGGGGGTCCCCTCCTACGAGCAGTACTTC. This sequence encodes CASTTGGVPSYEQYF. The chain couples TRBV28 to TRBJ2-7; TRBD2 aligns across 8 bases. Germline V CDR1 and CDR2: MDHEN, SYDVKM. Trimming at V came to 7 bases and at J to 0 bases, leaving 8 bases not matched to a gene. CDR3 length equals 15 residues.

The chain has TRBV3-1 and TRBJ2-5, with D possibly matching TRBD2 (6 bases). This CDR3 spans 14 amino acids. Germline CDR1 and CDR2: LGHDT and YNNKEL (reference sequence). Trimming took 0 bases from V and 5 from J, leaving 10 bases between them. DNA of the CDR3: TGTGCCAGCAGCCAAGAGGGGGAGGTGGAGACCCAGTACTTC. It yields the protein CASSQEGEVETQYF.

In regard to this clonotype: The junction does not match germline at one end; this may be a read error. The J gene is TRBJ2-7, the V gene TRBV7-2; D uncertain. Germline-derived CDR1 and CDR2 are SGHTA and FQGNSA. This CDR3 comprises 14 residues. CDR3 in DNA: TGTGCCAGCAGTTTAGATTGGAAGCCCTACGAGCAGTACTTC. As protein: CASSLDWKPYEQYF.

The V call is TRBV9, the J call TRBJ2-5, with TRBD1 identical over 7 bases. Judging by the DNA end, TRBJ2-1 fits better; the J call may be wrong. The CDR3 has 14 residues. The germline V gene has CDR1 SGDLS and CDR2 YYNGEE. This chain's CDR3 is CASSELTGRNEQFF. The CDR3 coding sequence is TGTGCCAGCAGCGAATTGACAGGGCGGAATGAGCAGTTCTTC.

This clonotype was recorded a few times. The chain has TRBV12-3 or TRBV12-4 and TRBJ2-5; tentative D call: TRBD2 (5 bases). Near its end, the DNA agrees better with TRBJ2-1, so the J call may be wrong. The CDR3 covers 17 residues. The CDR3 DNA reads as TGTGCCAGCAGTTTTTGGGGTAGCGCGTTAAAATTTAATGAGCAGTTCTTC. Translated: CASSFWGSALKFNEQFF.

The chain has TRBV5-1 and TRBJ2-5, with no clear D. The DNA end is more similar to TRBJ2-1, so the J call may be wrong. The length of the CDR3 is 13 residues. The germline CDR1 and CDR2 sequences are SGHRS and YFSETQ. CDR3 in amino acids: CASRSGSQDEQFF. The CDR3 bases are TGCGCCAGCAGGTCCGGGTCTCAAGATGAGCAGTTCTTC.